What follows is one T cell receptor beta chain and its context. No antigen is known for it. The V end lost 9 bases, the J end lost 5 bases, and 13 bases lay between the germline ends. This CDR3 region has 12 residues. Germline V gene sequence: CDR1 MDHEN, CDR2 SYDVKM. This sample was taken from a study of cytotoxic CD8 clonotypes in ibrutinib-treated CLL. Study summary: The subjects consisted of approximately twelve relapsed/refractory and roughly 14 treatment-naive individuals, with 17 to 18 IGHV unmutated. Response sampling took place at median 12 months of treatment, range 6 to 36.

Sequencing was performed with immunoSEQ multiplex PCR; in TCRdb, only in-frame clones are kept and a portion is missing. The data show about 140,000 clones, approximately 77% seen once. Overall study findings and caveats: Baseline clonality, higher than in age-matched healthy donors, tracked circulating CD8+ T-cell counts. Once treatment began, public clonotypes, which were uncommon, contracted or stayed stable.

The sequence was obtained from a human donor with chronic lymphocytic leukemia. The specimen was PBMCs, collected after 12 months of ibrutinib treatment. The rearrangement uses TRBV28 and TRBJ2-5; unclear D gene. CDR3 protein: CARSLILETQYF. The CDR3 DNA reads TGTGCCAGGAGCCTCATCTTGGAGACCCAGTACTTC.